A single sample is the source of the 21 T cell receptor beta chains below, sequenced in a study of blood T cell repertoires in COVID-19. The method was immunoSEQ multiplex PCR; TCRdb's version includes in-frame clones alone and lacks a portion of them. The table shows some 53,000 clones, with about 90% occurring only once. The sequenced material came from peripheral blood. Receptors were obtained from a human donor with active COVID-19. The donor label of this sample is uncertain.

V and J are TRBV7-6 and TRBJ2-7; possibly TRBD1 for D (6 bases). The ends were cut back, 0 bases at V and 2 bases at J, with 11 bases in the middle. Germline assignment: CDR1 SGHVS and CDR2 FNYEAQ. The CDR3 is 15 residues long. The CDR3 coding sequence is TGTGCCAGCAGCTTAGCACAGGGTAGCGCCTACGAGCAGTACTTC. Its translation: CASSLAQGSAYEQYF.

This sequence joins TRBV7-9 and TRBJ1-4; 8 bases match TRBD1. Trimming took 4 bases from V and 8 from J; bases not matched to a gene: 6. Germline CDR1 reads SEHNR; CDR2 reads FQNEAQ (reference sequence). The CDR3 loop spans 14 amino acids. The CDR3 is CASSSDRGEEKLFF. CDR3 DNA sequence: TGTGCCAGCAGCTCCGACAGGGGTGAGGAAAAACTGTTTTTT. Together with reference TRBV7-9 and TRBJ1-4, the CDR3 gives the full variable domain: DTGVSQNPRHKITKRGQNVTFRCDPISEHNRLYWYRQTLGQGPEFLTYFQNEAQLEKSRLLSDRFSAERPKGSFSTLEIQRTEQGDSAMYLCASSSDRGEEKLFFGSGTQLSVL.

The J gene is TRBJ1-1, the V gene TRBV5-1; 10 bases are a match to TRBD1. V was clipped by 3 bases and J by 1 base; unmatched bases: 9. Germline CDR1 reads SGHRS; CDR2 reads YFSETQ. CDR3 size: 17 residues. The CDR3 is CASSWGQGPTANTEAFF. DNA for the CDR3: TGCGCCAGCAGCTGGGGACAGGGGCCGACCGCGAACACTGAAGCTTTCTTT. Filled out from reference TRBV5-1 and TRBJ1-1, the complete variable domain reads KAGVTQTPRYLIKTRGQQVTLSCSPISGHRSVSWYQQTPGQGLQFLFEYFSETQRNKGNFPGRFSGRQFSNSRSEMNVSTLELGDSALYLCASSWGQGPTANTEAFFGQGTRLTVV.

The rearrangement links TRBV4-1 to TRBJ2-1; 9 bases align to TRBD1. CDR1 is MGHRA, CDR2 YSYEKL, per germline. CDR3 length: 16 residues. The V gene end was trimmed by 4 bases and the J gene end by 4 bases; junction bases not matched to a gene: 8. The CDR3 region is CASSRWTGVQYNEQFF. The DNA for the CDR3 is TGCGCCAGCAGCCGATGGACAGGGGTGCAGTACAATGAGCAGTTCTTC.

The CDR3 reads CASSYRQGFIDNEQFF. The CDR3 DNA is TGTGCCAGCAGTTATCGACAGGGTTTTATTGACAATGAGCAGTTCTTC. The gene calls are TRBV6-2 or TRBV6-3 and TRBJ2-1, with 7 bases lining up with TRBD1. The germline V gene encodes CDR1 MNHEY and CDR2 SVGEGT. The V segment lost 3 bases and the J segment 5 bases; nucleotides outside the gene matches: 10. CDR3 length: 16 residues.

This chain connects TRBV7-8 to TRBJ1-3; D is unresolved. Germline CDR1 reads SGHVS; CDR2 reads FQNEAQ. There are 13 residues in the CDR3. Deletions cut 4 bases from V and 4 bases from J, with 8 bases between. This CDR3 reads CASSSSLGNTIYF. The CDR3 DNA sequence: TGTGCCAGCAGCTCGTCACTGGGAAACACCATATATTTT.

V is TRBV4-2 and J is TRBJ1-2; 7 bases line up with TRBD1. Germline-derived CDR1 and CDR2 are LGHNA and YNFKEQ. V trimming: 0 bases; J trimming: 4 bases; junction bases outside the gene matches: 5. The CDR3 covers 15 residues. CDR3 sequence (DNA): TGTGCCAGCAGCCAAGATGGGACAGACATCTATGGCTACACCTTC. Encoded protein: CASSQDGTDIYGYTF.

The chain employs TRBV19 and TRBJ2-1, with a possible D match to TRBD2 (5 bases). Per the germline V gene, CDR1 is LNHDA and CDR2 is SQIVND (reference sequence). Trimming stripped 9 bases from V and 6 bases from J, with 18 bases between. The CDR3 spans 14 residues. CDR3 loop: CASKDSSKFNEQFF. The CDR3 DNA follows: TGTGCCAGCAAGGACTCTTCAAAGTTCAATGAGCAGTTCTTC.

The rearrangement joins TRBV6-1 to TRBJ1-2; TRBD1 matches at 8 bases. V lost 3 bases, J lost 0 bases, and 0 bases stayed unmatched. This CDR3 region has 14 residues. The germline V gene encodes CDR1 MNHNS and CDR2 SASEGT. The DNA for the CDR3 is TGTGCCAGCAGTGAGGACAGGGCTAACTATGGCTACACCTTC. It translates to CASSEDRANYGYTF.

This sequence joins TRBV11-2 and TRBJ1-4; a possible D gene is TRBD1 (6 bases). Germline assignment: CDR1 SGHAT and CDR2 FQNNGV. V lost 1 base, J lost 5 bases, and 14 bases lay in between. The CDR3 runs 16 residues. The CDR3 is CASSLGPTGPNEKLFF. DNA for the CDR3: TGTGCCAGCAGCTTAGGTCCTACAGGGCCGAATGAAAAACTGTTTTTT.

This clone was recorded a few times. This chain connects TRBV6-6 to TRBJ1-4, with 8 bases matching TRBD1. V lost 7 bases to trimming and J lost 7 bases; unmatched junction nucleotides: 14. Germline-derived CDR1 and CDR2 are MNHNY and SVGAGI (reference sequence). The length of the CDR3 is 16 residues. Here the CDR3 DNA reads TGTGCCAGCACCCAGGACAGGGCAACCCTTTTTGAAAAACTGTTTTTT. Its translation: CASTQDRATLFEKLFF.

The chain has TRBV4-3 and TRBJ2-5; a possible D gene is TRBD1 (6 bases). Germline V gene data show CDR1 as LGHNA and CDR2 as YSLEER. Trimming left V 0 bases short and J 4 bases short, with 15 bases between. The CDR3 spans 16 residues. Written as DNA, the CDR3 is TGCGCCAGCAGCCAAGATCTCGGGACATGGCCAGAGACCCAGTACTTC. This codes for CASSQDLGTWPETQYF.

This chain joins TRBV19 and TRBJ1-1; TRBD1 agrees at 9 bases. V lost 5 bases and J lost 1; bases outside the gene matches: 2. The CDR3 runs 14 residues. Germline CDR1 reads LNHDA; CDR2 reads SQIVND (reference sequence). The CDR3 protein is CASSAGQGNTEAFF. In DNA form, the CDR3 reads TGTGCCAGTAGTGCGGGACAGGGGAACACTGAAGCTTTCTTT.

The rearrangement links TRBV5-1 to TRBJ1-1; 10 positions agree with TRBD1. The CDR3 runs 14 residues. Per the germline V gene, CDR1 is SGHRS and CDR2 is YFSETQ. The junction had 3 bases not matched to a gene; V was cut back by 3 bases and J by 4 bases. CDR3 DNA sequence: TGCGCCAGCAGCTCGACAGGGGGCCTCACTGAAGCTTTCTTT. Encoded protein: CASSSTGGLTEAFF. Together with reference TRBV5-1 and TRBJ1-1, the CDR3 gives the full variable domain: KAGVTQTPRYLIKTRGQQVTLSCSPISGHRSVSWYQQTPGQGLQFLFEYFSETQRNKGNFPGRFSGRQFSNSRSEMNVSTLELGDSALYLCASSSTGGLTEAFFGQGTRLTVV.

The count of this clone is one. V is TRBV5-8 and J is TRBJ2-5, with 8 bases fitting TRBD2. V dropped 4 bases and J dropped 4; count of bases not matched to a gene: 9. This CDR3 has 15 residues. CDR1 and CDR2 (germline): SGHTS, YDEGEE. The DNA for the CDR3 is TGTGCCAGCAGCCTGAGACTAGCGAGGGGAGAGACCCAGTACTTC. Translated: CASSLRLARGETQYF.

V usage is TRBV4-2 and J usage is TRBJ2-7, with 10 positions matching TRBD1. The CDR3 is 16 amino acids. With V trimmed by 1 base and J by 2 bases, 5 bases remained unmatched. Germline assignment: CDR1 LGHNA and CDR2 YNFKEQ. The CDR3 is CASSQVVGQGTYEQYF. DNA of the CDR3: TGTGCCAGCAGCCAAGTGGTGGGACAGGGGACCTACGAGCAGTACTTC.

The V call is TRBV4-1, the J call TRBJ2-3, with D tentatively TRBD2 (6 bases). V was pared by 0 bases and J by 0 bases, with 22 bases between. Germline CDR1 is MGHRA and CDR2 is YSYEKL. The CDR3 is made up of 20 amino acids. The CDR3 loop reads CASSQDEIGRLATSTDTQYF. CDR3 nucleotide sequence: TGCGCCAGCAGCCAAGATGAAATTGGACGTCTAGCGACTAGCACAGATACGCAGTATTTT.

The V gene is TRBV7-2, the J gene TRBJ1-1, with 8 bases fitting TRBD1. V shed 1 base and J 5 bases; nucleotides not matched to a gene: 6. This CDR3 has 15 amino acids. The germline V gene has CDR1 SGHTA and CDR2 FQGNSA. CDR3 protein: CASSLGSGGATEAFF. In DNA form, the CDR3 reads TGTGCCAGCAGCTTAGGATCAGGGGGCGCGACTGAAGCTTTCTTT. The full variable domain, completed using reference TRBV7-2 and TRBJ1-1, is GAGVSQSPSNKVTEKGKDVELRCDPISGHTALYWYRQSLGQGLEFLIYFQGNSAPDKSGLPSDRFSAERTGGSVSTLTIQRTQQEDSAVYLCASSLGSGGATEAFFGQGTRLTVV.

The chain combines TRBV11-2 with TRBJ2-2, with 8 bases identical to TRBD2. Germline V gene sequence: CDR1 SGHAT, CDR2 FQNNGV. The CDR3 contains 16 residues. J was trimmed by 1 base and V by 6 bases; bases with no gene match: 7. CDR3 sequence: CASRLSGGRNTGELFF. The CDR3 coding sequence is TGTGCCAGCAGACTCTCGGGGGGGCGGAACACCGGGGAGCTGTTTTTT.

This clone was counted between two and nine times. The chain carries TRBV4-1 and TRBJ1-2; a weak D match, TRBD1 (6 bases). The CDR3 length is 17 residues. Trimming left V 0 bases short and J 0 bases short, with 14 bases between. CDR1 and CDR2 (germline): MGHRA, YSYEKL. The CDR3 sequence: CASSQDLVTGANYGYTF. CDR3 DNA: TGCGCCAGCAGCCAAGATCTTGTGACAGGAGCTAACTATGGCTACACCTTC.

This clone was counted once. V usage is TRBV6-4 and J usage is TRBJ2-1; D possibly corresponds to TRBD2 (6 bases). Trimming took off 4 bases at V and 0 bases at J, with 10 bases between the two ends. CDR1 MRHNA and CDR2 SNTAGT come from the germline V gene. CDR3 length equals 15 residues. CDR3 amino acids: CASSVLAASYNEQFF. CDR3 coding DNA: TGTGCCAGCAGTGTACTAGCAGCCTCCTACAATGAGCAGTTCTTC.